This T cell receptor beta chain was obtained from a study of blood T cell repertoires in COVID-19. Background on the study: Sites in the United States, Italy and Spain provided acute and convalescent COVID-19 samples. PBMCs, B-cell-depleted T cells, or T cells were the source of the cDNA or gDNA that made up the material.

Source study methods: The assay estimated nucleated cells by amplifying reference gene primers. Using immunoSEQ multiplex PCR, the repertoire was profiled, and TCRdb retains in-frame clones only, with some absent. Clonal size and the V and J genes are those of that table, whereas D and trimming came from the DNA. Found here are approximately 300,000 clones, roughly 91% of them singletons; the top ten hold roughly 4.8%. V was cut by 6 bases and J by 5 bases, with 12 bases left in between. The germline CDR1 and CDR2 sequences are MNHEY and SVGAGI. The CDR3 runs to 13 residues. The TCR sequence derives from a man aged 40-49 years with acute or convalescent COVID-19. The chain has TRBV6-5 and TRBJ2-3, with D tentatively TRBD2 (6 bases). Sequenced material: peripheral blood. DNA for the CDR3: TGTGCCAGCAGCCGACTAGGGGTAGATACGCAGTATTTT. Translated: CASSRLGVDTQYF.